Below, 11 T cell receptor beta chains from the same sample are listed, as sequenced in a study of early T cells in non-severe SARS-CoV-2 infection. TCRdb redid the calling of the 5' RACE reads with MiXCR, one entry per CDR3 protein. The sample yields some 71,000 distinct CDR3 sequences, over 9.5% seen once. The sample taken for sequencing was whole blood. The origin of the receptors is an adult who was a healthcare worker with PCR-confirmed SARS-CoV-2 infection or an uninfected control (not recorded which).

This clonotype came up a few times. V and J are TRBV7-2 and TRBJ1-5; D is unclear. This CDR3 region has 13 residues. Looked up from germline, CDR1 is SGHTA and CDR2 is FQGNSA. V was trimmed by 5 bases and J by 1 base, leaving 6 bases between them. The CDR3 nucleotides read TGTGCCAGCAGCGTCGGAAGCAATCAGCCCCAGCATTTT. This codes for CASSVGSNQPQHF.

This clonotype was recorded a few times. The chain recombines TRBV6-5 with TRBJ1-5; 8 bases align to TRBD1. V was pared by 6 bases and J by 8 bases, with 9 bases of the junction left unmatched. Germline V gene data show CDR1 as MNHEY and CDR2 as SVGAGI. The CDR3 length is 14 residues. For the CDR3, the DNA is TGTGCCAGCAGGTCTACACAGGGGGGAAAGCCCCAGCATTTT. It specifies CASRSTQGGKPQHF.

This clonotype showed up many times. The J gene is TRBJ2-1, the V gene TRBV30, with D perhaps TRBD1 (6 bases). Germline V gives CDR1 GTSNPN, CDR2 SVGIG (reference sequence). The V end was cut by 3 bases, the J end by 4 bases, with 10 bases between. The CDR3 loop spans 13 amino acids. Here the CDR3 reads CAWREGTYNEQFF. The DNA of the CDR3 is TGTGCCTGGAGAGAAGGGACATACAATGAGCAGTTCTTC.

Ten or more counts support this clonotype. The CDR3 DNA reads TGCGCCAGCAGCTTAATAGCGGGGGGCCGCACCGGGGAGCTGTTTTTT. This codes for CASSLIAGGRTGELFF. The chain couples TRBV5-1 to TRBJ2-2; 10 bases line up with TRBD2. Unmatched junction bases numbered 5, after V lost 2 bases and J lost 4 bases. The CDR3 consists of 16 residues. Germline V CDR1 and CDR2: SGHRS, YFSETQ.

V gene TRBV2 combines with J gene TRBJ1-1; D is perhaps TRBD1 (6 bases). Germline assignment: CDR1 SNHLY and CDR2 FYNNEI. V was cut by 4 bases and J by 4 bases, with 13 bases left in between. CDR3 length: 14 amino acids. The CDR3 region has the DNA TGTGCCAGCAGTGCACAGGGTCTAGGCACTGAAGCTTTCTTT. It codes for CASSAQGLGTEAFF.

The chain links TRBV6-5 to TRBJ1-6; 10 bases are shared with TRBD1. V shed 2 bases and J 1 base; nucleotides not matched to a gene: 5. Germline V gene lookup returns CDR1 MNHEY and CDR2 SVGAGI. The CDR3 has 18 amino acids. The CDR3 is CASSYQRQGASYNSPLHF. The DNA of the CDR3 is TGTGCCAGCAGTTACCAAAGACAGGGGGCATCCTATAATTCACCCCTCCACTTT.

This clonotype occurred many times. V usage is TRBV7-9 and J usage is TRBJ2-4, with D possibly being TRBD2 (6 bases). The CDR3 consists of 13 residues. Trimming cost V 3 bases and J 6 bases, with 9 bases left between them. The germline gives CDR1 SEHNR, CDR2 FQNEAQ (reference sequence). The CDR3 sequence: CASSLGGGNIQYF. The CDR3 region has the DNA TGTGCCAGCAGCTTGGGGGGTGGAAACATTCAGTACTTC.

Many counts were recorded for this clonotype. The J gene is TRBJ2-1, the V gene TRBV9, with 11 nucleotides matching TRBD2. The CDR3 contains 16 residues. Trimming at V came to 4 bases and at J to 4 bases, leaving 7 bases not matched to a gene. The V gene's germline CDR1 is SGDLS and CDR2 YYNGEE. CDR3 in DNA: TGTGCCAGCAGCCCCCCCGGGACTAGCGGATACAATGAGCAGTTCTTC. Amino acid sequence: CASSPPGTSGYNEQFF.

At least ten counts were recorded for this clonotype. This rearrangement joins TRBV5-4 to TRBJ1-5; no firm D call. This CDR3 contains 11 residues. Germline V lookup: CDR1 SGHNT, CDR2 YYREEE (reference sequence). Trimming removed 7 bases from V and 5 bases from J, with 7 bases in between. Here the CDR3 DNA reads TGTGCCAGCGACTGGGATCAGCCCCAGCATTTT. It codes for CASDWDQPQHF.

V usage is TRBV10-3 and J usage is TRBJ2-3; perhaps TRBD1 as D (6 bases). The CDR3 covers 13 residues. With 4 bases removed from V and 2 bases from J, the gap between germline ends came to 7 bases. Germline CDR1 reads ENHRY; CDR2 reads SYGVKD. CDR3 sequence reads: CAISGTVTDTQYF. The CDR3 bases are TGTGCCATCAGTGGGACAGTCACAGATACGCAGTATTTT.

This chain uses TRBV14 with TRBJ1-1, with unresolved D. The CDR3 loop spans 14 amino acids. Trimming stripped 1 base from V and 6 bases from J, with 12 bases between. Germline V CDR1 and CDR2: SGHDN, FVKESK. The CDR3 spells CASSQVSRLSEAFF. The CDR3 nucleotides read TGTGCCAGCAGCCAAGTTTCCAGGTTGTCTGAAGCTTTCTTT.